Below, one T cell receptor beta chain is given with its context. Antigen: not known. The observed sequence ends 3 residues before the CDR3 terminus, with the missing tail filled in from the germline J gene. With V trimmed by 4 bases and J by 8 bases, 11 bases remained unmatched. Germline V gene data show CDR1 as SGHRS and CDR2 as YFSETQ. The CDR3 extends over 15 amino acids. The data were produced by immunoSEQ multiplex PCR, yet TCRdb's version contains in-frame clones alone and is incomplete. The table lists 30,000 or so clones. This sample is drawn from a study of T cells in women clearing cervical HPV infection. Findings and limits, study-wide: TRBV6-7 abundance was lower in cases than controls (roughly 0.11% versus 0.16%). Cases and controls were distinguished at AUC roughly 0.86 by richness and V genes.

The chain recombines TRBV5-1 with TRBJ1-3, with TRBD1 matching over 8 bases. Sequenced input: blood buffy coat. The TCR was taken from a woman between 18 and 70 years old with a cervical HPV16 infection that either progressed to CIN3+ or cleared (not recorded which). CDR3 residues: CASSLRTGSEDTIYF. Incomplete CDR3 DNA: TGCGCCAGCAGCCTCAGGACAGGGAGCGAAGACACC.